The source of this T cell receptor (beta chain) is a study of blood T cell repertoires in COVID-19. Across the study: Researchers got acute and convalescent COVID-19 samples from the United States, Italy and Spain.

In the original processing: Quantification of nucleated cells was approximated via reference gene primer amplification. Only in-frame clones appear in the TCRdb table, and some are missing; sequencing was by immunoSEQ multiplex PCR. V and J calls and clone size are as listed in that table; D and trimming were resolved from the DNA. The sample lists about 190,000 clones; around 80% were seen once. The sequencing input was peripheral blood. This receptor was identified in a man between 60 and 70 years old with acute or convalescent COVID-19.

This CDR3 reads CASSLTGSNYGYTF. The CDR3 DNA is TGCGCCAGCAGCTTGACAGGGTCCAACTATGGCTACACCTTC. The chain uses TRBV5-1 and TRBJ1-2; TRBD1 is a possible D gene (6 bases). V was shortened by 1 base and J by 2 bases, with 9 bases between the two germline ends. Germline values: CDR1 SGHRS, CDR2 YFSETQ. The CDR3 spans 14 residues.